The 2 T cell receptor beta chains listed next were all sequenced from one sample in a study of human T cells and chemical hapten exposure. Time point reported: healthy volunteer bleed at 2 weeks. The authors extracted total RNA from unfractionated whole blood. TCRdb passed the RACE reads through MiXCR, listing each CDR3 protein once. The sample consists of roughly 120,000 distinct CDR3 sequences, roughly 9% of them appearing once. Sequencing was performed on whole blood. The receptors derive from a male donor in good health. Some clones in this sample may be carry-over from other donors' samples.

The chain employs TRBV12-5 and TRBJ1-5, with a possible D match to TRBD1 (5 bases). The CDR3 contains 11 residues. Trimming removed 4 bases at V and 8 bases at J, with 6 bases between. From germline, CDR1 is LGHNT and CDR2 FRNRAP. DNA of the CDR3: TGTGCTAGTGGTTGGGGGGAGCCCCAGCATTTT. Its translation: CASGWGEPQHF.

This clonotype was seen a few times. This chain links TRBV10-3 with TRBJ1-1, with a possible D match to TRBD1 (6 bases). In germline, CDR1 is ENHRY, CDR2 SYGVKD. V shed 5 bases and J shed 1 base, with 11 bases lying between them. This CDR3 spans 14 amino acids. The CDR3 spells CAISPTGKNTEAFF. CDR3 DNA: TGTGCCATCAGTCCTACAGGGAAGAACACTGAAGCTTTCTTT.